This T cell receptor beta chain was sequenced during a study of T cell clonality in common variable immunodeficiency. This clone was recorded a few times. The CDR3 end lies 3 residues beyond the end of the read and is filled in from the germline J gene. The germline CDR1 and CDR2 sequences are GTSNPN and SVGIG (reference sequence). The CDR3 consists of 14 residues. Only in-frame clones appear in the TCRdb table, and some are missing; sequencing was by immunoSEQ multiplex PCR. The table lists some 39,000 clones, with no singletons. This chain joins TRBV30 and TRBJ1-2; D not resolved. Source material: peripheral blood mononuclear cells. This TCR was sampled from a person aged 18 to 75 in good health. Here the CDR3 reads CAWKWTTLSYDYTF. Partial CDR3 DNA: TGTGCCTGGAAATGGACTACTCTTTCCTACGAC.